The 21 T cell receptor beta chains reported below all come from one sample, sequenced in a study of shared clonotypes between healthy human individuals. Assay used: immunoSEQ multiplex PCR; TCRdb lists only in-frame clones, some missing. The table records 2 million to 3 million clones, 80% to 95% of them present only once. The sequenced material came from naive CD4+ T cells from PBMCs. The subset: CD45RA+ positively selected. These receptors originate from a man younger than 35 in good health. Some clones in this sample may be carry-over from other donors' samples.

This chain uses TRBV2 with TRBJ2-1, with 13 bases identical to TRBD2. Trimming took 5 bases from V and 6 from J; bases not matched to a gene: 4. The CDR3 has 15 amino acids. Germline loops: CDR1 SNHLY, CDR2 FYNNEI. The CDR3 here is CASSTSGRAVNEQFF. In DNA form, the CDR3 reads TGTGCCAGCAGTACTAGCGGGAGGGCCGTCAATGAGCAGTTCTTC.

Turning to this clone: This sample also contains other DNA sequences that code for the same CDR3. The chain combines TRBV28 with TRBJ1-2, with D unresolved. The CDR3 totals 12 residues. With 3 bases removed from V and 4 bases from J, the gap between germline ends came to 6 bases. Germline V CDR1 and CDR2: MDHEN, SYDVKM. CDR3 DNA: TGTGCCAGCAGTTTTAGGCCCTATGGCTACACCTTC. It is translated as CASSFRPYGYTF.

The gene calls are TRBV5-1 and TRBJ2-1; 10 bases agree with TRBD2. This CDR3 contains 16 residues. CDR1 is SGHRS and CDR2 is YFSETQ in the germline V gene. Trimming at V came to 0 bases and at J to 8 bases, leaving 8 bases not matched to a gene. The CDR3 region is CASSLALAGVVHEQFF. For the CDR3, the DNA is TGCGCCAGCAGCTTGGCGCTAGCGGGAGTCGTCCATGAGCAGTTCTTC.

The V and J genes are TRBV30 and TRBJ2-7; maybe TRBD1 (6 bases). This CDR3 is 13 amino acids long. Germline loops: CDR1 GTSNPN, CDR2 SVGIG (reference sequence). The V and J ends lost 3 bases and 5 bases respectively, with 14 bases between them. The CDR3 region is CAWSPGTTDEQYF. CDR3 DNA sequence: TGTGCCTGGAGCCCCGGGACAACCGACGAGCAGTACTTC.

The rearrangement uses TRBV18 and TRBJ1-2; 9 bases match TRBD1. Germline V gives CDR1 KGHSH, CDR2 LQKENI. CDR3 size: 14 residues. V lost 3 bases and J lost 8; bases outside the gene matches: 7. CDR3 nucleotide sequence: TGTGCCAGCTCACCTCGGGACAGGGTGAGAGGCTACACCTTC. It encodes CASSPRDRVRGYTF.

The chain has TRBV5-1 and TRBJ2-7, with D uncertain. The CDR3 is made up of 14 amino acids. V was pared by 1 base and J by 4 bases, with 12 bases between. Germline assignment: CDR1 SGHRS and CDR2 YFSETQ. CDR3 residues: CASSLPGSVYEQYF. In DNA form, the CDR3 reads TGCGCCAGCAGCTTGCCCGGGTCGGTGTACGAGCAGTACTTC.

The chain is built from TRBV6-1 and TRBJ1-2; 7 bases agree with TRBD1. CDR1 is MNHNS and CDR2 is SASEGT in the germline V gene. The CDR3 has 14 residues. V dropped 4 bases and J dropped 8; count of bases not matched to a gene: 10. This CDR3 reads CASSAHRGSYGYTF. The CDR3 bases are TGTGCCAGCAGTGCTCACAGGGGATCGTACGGCTACACCTTC.

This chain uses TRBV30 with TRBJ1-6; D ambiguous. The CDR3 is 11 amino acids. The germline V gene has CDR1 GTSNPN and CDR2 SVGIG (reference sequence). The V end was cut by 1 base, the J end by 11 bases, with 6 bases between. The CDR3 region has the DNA TGTGCCTGGAGTGGTGCGGCACCCCTCCACTTT. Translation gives CAWSGAAPLHF.

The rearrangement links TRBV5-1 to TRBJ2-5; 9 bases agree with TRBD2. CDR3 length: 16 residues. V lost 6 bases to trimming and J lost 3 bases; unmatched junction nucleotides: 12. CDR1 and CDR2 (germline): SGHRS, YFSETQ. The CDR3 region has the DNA TGCGCCAGCATCCTGCTTGGCGGGAGGGGGGAAGAGACCCAGTACTTC. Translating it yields CASILLGGRGEETQYF.

Here the CDR3 DNA reads TGTGCCACCACCGGAACCTACAATGAGCAGTTCTTC. Encoded protein: CATTGTYNEQFF. V and J are TRBV10-3 and TRBJ2-1; the D is unclear. Trimming pared 10 bases from V and 2 bases from J, leaving 9 bases between. The CDR3 has 12 amino acids. Germline lookup yields CDR1 ENHRY and CDR2 SYGVKD.

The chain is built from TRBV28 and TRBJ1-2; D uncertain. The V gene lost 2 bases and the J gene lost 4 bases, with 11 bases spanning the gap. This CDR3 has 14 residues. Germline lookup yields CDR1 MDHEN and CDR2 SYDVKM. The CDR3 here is CASSLLVRAYGYTF. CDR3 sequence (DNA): TGTGCCAGCAGTTTACTGGTTCGGGCCTATGGCTACACCTTC.

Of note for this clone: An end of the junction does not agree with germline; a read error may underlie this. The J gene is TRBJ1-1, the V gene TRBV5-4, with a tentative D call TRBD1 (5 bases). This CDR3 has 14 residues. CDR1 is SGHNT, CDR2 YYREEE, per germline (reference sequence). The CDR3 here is CASTLGGTNTEAFF. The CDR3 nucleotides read TGTGCCAGCACCTTGGGCGGGACGAACACTGAAGCTTTCTTT.

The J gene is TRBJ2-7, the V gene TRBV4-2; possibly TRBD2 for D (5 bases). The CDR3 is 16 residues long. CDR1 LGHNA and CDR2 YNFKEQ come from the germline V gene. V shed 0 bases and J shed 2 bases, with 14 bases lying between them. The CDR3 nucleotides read TGTGCCAGCAGCCAAGAAGAGAATAGCGAGGCCTACGAGCAGTACTTC. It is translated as CASSQEENSEAYEQYF.

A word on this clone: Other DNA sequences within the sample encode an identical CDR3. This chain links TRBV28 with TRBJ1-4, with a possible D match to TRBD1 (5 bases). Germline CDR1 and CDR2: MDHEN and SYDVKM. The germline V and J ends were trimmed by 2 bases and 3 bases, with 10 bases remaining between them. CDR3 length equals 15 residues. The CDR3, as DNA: TGTGCCAGCAGTTTACCAGGGACGGCTAATGAAAAACTGTTTTTT. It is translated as CASSLPGTANEKLFF.

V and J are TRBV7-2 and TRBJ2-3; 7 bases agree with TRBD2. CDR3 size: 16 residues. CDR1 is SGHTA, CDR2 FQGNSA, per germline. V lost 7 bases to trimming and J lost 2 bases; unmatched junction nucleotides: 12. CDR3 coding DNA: TGTGCCAGCACCTCATTATCGGGAGGCTTCACAGATACGCAGTATTTT. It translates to CASTSLSGGFTDTQYF.

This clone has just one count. The CDR3 DNA is TGCAGCGCCACAGGGGATGTATACGAGCAGTACTTC. Translated, it gives CSATGDVYEQYF. This sequence joins TRBV29-1 and TRBJ2-7; TRBD1 aligns across 7 bases. The CDR3 length is 12 residues. Germline V gene lookup returns CDR1 SQVTM and CDR2 ANQGSEA. The V gene end was trimmed by 7 bases and the J gene end by 4 bases; junction bases not matched to a gene: 7.

For the CDR3, the DNA is TGTGCCAGCAGCCTCTGGACAGGGACAGTTAGTAATGAGCAGTTCTTC. Its translation is CASSLWTGTVSNEQFF. The V call is TRBV5-6, the J call TRBJ2-1; TRBD1 matches at 8 bases. V gave up 4 bases and J gave up 7 bases; unmatched junction bases: 13. The CDR3 contains 16 residues. Germline V gives CDR1 SGHDT, CDR2 YYEEEE.

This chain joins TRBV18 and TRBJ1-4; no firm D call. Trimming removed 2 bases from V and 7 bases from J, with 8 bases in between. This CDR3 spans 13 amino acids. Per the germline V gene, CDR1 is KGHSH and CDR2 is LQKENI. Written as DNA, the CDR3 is TGTGCCAGCTCACCATACAGTGGTGAAAAACTGTTTTTT. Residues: CASSPYSGEKLFF.

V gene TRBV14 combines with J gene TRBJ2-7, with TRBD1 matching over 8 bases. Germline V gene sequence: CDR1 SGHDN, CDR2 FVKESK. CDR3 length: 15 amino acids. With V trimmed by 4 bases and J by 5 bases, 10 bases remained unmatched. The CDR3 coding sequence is TGTGCCAGCAGCCCCTCAGGGACAGGTGCCCACGAGCAGTACTTC. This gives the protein CASSPSGTGAHEQYF. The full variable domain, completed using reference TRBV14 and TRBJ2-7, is EAGVTQFPSHSVIEKGQTVTLRCDPISGHDNLYWYRRVMGKEIKFLLHFVKESKQDESGMPNNRFLAERTGGTYSTLKVQPAELEDSGVYFCASSPSGTGAHEQYFGPGTRLTVT.

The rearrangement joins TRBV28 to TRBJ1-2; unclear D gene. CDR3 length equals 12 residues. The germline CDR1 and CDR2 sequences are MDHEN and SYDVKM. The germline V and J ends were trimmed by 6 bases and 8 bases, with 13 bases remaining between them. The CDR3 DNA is TGTGCCAGCAGCCTTGCCAGGCTGGGCTACACCTTC. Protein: CASSLARLGYTF.

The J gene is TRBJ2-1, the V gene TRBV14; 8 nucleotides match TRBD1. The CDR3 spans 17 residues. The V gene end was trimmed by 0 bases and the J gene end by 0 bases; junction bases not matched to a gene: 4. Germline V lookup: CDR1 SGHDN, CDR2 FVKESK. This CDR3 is CASSQDTGGSSYNEQFF. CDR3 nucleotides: TGTGCCAGCAGCCAAGATACAGGGGGTAGCTCCTACAATGAGCAGTTCTTC.